This entry features one TCR beta chain sequence. The antigen remains unidentified. Repertoires were generated with immunoSEQ multiplex PCR, while TCRdb's copy carries only in-frame clones and drops some. This sample has under 120,000 clones, with 70% to 90% found just once. The V and J ends lost 4 bases and 6 bases, in that order; junction bases with no gene match: 10. Germline V gene lookup returns CDR1 MGHRA and CDR2 YSYEKL. The CDR3 has 18 residues. The record originates from a study of T cell responses to AZD1222 COVID-19 vaccine. Study-level points and caveats: No day 14 peak samples; only post-peak repertoires were characterized. Among AZD1222 vaccinees, only five or six were seropositive at baseline. Variant regions that are unmutated are reportedly the target of nearly half of spike-specific TCRs.

This specimen was peripheral blood, taken 28 days after the second AZD1222 dose. The clonotype originates from an adult who received the AZD1222 COVID-19 vaccine. V usage is TRBV4-1 and J usage is TRBJ2-2; 14 bases fit TRBD2. DNA of the CDR3: TGCGCCAGCAGCCCCATAACATCGGGACTAGCGGGAGCCGGGGAGCTGTTTTTT. Translation gives CASSPITSGLAGAGELFF.